This entry lists 24 T cell receptor beta chains sequenced from one sample in a study of cytomegalovirus exposure and HLA in healthy donors. The PCR employed 60 Vbeta primers together with 13 Jbeta primers. This table comes from immunoSEQ multiplex PCR, and its TCRdb copy is limited to in-frame clones, with some not included. The profile shows about 130,000 clones, 70% to 75% of them singletons. The sequenced sample was PBMCs. The receptors were gathered from a male donor in good health and CMV-seronegative.

The chain combines TRBV30 with TRBJ2-1; maybe TRBD2 (6 bases). The germline V gene encodes CDR1 GTSNPN and CDR2 SVGIG (reference sequence). Trimming cost V 5 bases and J 0 bases, with 11 bases left between them. This CDR3 spans 14 amino acids. CDR3 region: CAWADGSSYNEQFF. The CDR3 DNA reads as TGTGCCTGGGCGGACGGGAGCTCCTACAATGAGCAGTTCTTC.

The chain joins TRBV5-1 to TRBJ2-3; TRBD2 matches 8 bases. The CDR3 length is 15 residues. CDR1 is SGHRS, CDR2 YFSETQ, per germline. The ends lost 0 bases at V and 2 bases at J; junction bases unmatched: 2. Here the CDR3 reads CASSLGGGITDTQYF. The CDR3 DNA reads TGCGCCAGCAGCTTGGGCGGGGGGATCACAGATACGCAGTATTTT.

This rearrangement joins TRBV27 to TRBJ2-7, with D possibly matching TRBD1 (5 bases). Between the trimmed V and J ends, which lost 5 bases and 5 bases, there was a span of 10 bases. Germline V lookup: CDR1 MNHEY, CDR2 SMNVEV (reference sequence). The CDR3 sequence is 12 residues long. The CDR3 sequence is CASSPRGDEQYF. Written as DNA, the CDR3 is TGTGCCAGCAGTCCAAGGGGCGACGAGCAGTACTTC.

In this sample, this clone turned up a few times. This chain joins TRBV9 and TRBJ2-3; D is perhaps TRBD2 (6 bases). CDR3 length: 16 amino acids. CDR1 and CDR2 (germline): SGDLS, YYNGEE. V was clipped by 4 bases and J by 3 bases, with 18 bases between them. CDR3 DNA sequence: TGTGCCAGCAGCCACTCGACGGGAGTTGTTACAGATACGCAGTATTTT. This encodes CASSHSTGVVTDTQYF.

This clone was observed a handful of times. V is TRBV5-1 and J is TRBJ2-1, with a weak D call TRBD1 (5 bases). The CDR3 consists of 15 residues. V gave up 0 bases and J gave up 3 bases, with 10 bases separating them. From germline, CDR1 is SGHRS and CDR2 YFSETQ. The CDR3 loop is CASSLEGVVYNEQFF. CDR3 in DNA: TGCGCCAGCAGCTTGGAAGGGGTGGTCTACAATGAGCAGTTCTTC.

The chain employs TRBV7-2 and TRBJ1-5; D unclear. CDR1 and CDR2 from the germline V gene are SGHTA and FQGNSA. Trimming removed 1 base at V and 0 bases at J, with 4 bases between. The CDR3 consists of 14 residues. CDR3 sequence: CASSLVNSNQPQHF. The CDR3 nucleotides read TGTGCCAGCAGCTTAGTTAATAGCAATCAGCCCCAGCATTTT.

J is TRBJ1-1 and V is TRBV7-2, with D unresolved. The length of the CDR3 is 15 residues. The germline CDR1 and CDR2 sequences are SGHTA and FQGNSA. V was pared by 3 bases and J by 4 bases, with 15 bases between. The CDR3 is CASSFSGNPGTEAFF. CDR3 coding DNA: TGTGCCAGCAGCTTCTCAGGAAATCCCGGCACTGAAGCTTTCTTT.

Details on this clone: A read error may account for a junction end that differs from germline. The chain uses TRBV7-7 and TRBJ1-5, with D unresolved. The CDR3 totals 18 residues. Germline V gives CDR1 SSHAT, CDR2 FNYEAQ (reference sequence). The CDR3 spells CASSSTSPAPSSNQPQHF. CDR3 nucleotides: TGTGCTAGCAGCTCAACTAGCCCCGCACCCTCGAGCAATCAGCCCCAGCATTTT.

J is TRBJ1-5 and V is TRBV19, with D uncertain. Germline CDR1 is LNHDA and CDR2 is SQIVND (reference sequence). The CDR3 consists of 15 residues. V was pared by 11 bases and J by 2 bases, with 19 bases between. CDR3 bases: TGTGCCTGTTCCGATTCGGGAGTCGGCAATCAGCCCCAGCATTTT. Translated: CACSDSGVGNQPQHF.

In its sample, this clone was seen once. V gene TRBV4-2 combines with J gene TRBJ2-3; 11 positions match TRBD2. This CDR3 has 15 residues. CDR1 and CDR2 from the germline V gene are LGHNA and YNFKEQ. V shed 3 bases and J 6 bases; nucleotides not matched to a gene: 5. The CDR3 DNA reads as TGTGCCAGCAGCCACGGACTAGCGGGCTTGGATACGCAGTATTTT. It encodes CASSHGLAGLDTQYF.

In this sample, this clone turned up a few times. This chain uses TRBV30 with TRBJ2-1; 7 nucleotides match TRBD2. Germline CDR1 reads GTSNPN; CDR2 reads SVGIG (reference sequence). The J segment lost 7 bases and the V segment lost 2 bases, leaving 14 bases of the junction unmatched. The CDR3 extends over 16 amino acids. This chain's CDR3 is CAWSLNLGGRANEQFF. The CDR3 region has the DNA TGTGCCTGGAGTCTCAACCTGGGGGGGAGGGCTAATGAGCAGTTCTTC.

V and J are TRBV11-2 and TRBJ2-7, with TRBD2 identical over 8 bases. This CDR3 has 12 amino acids. V was clipped by 1 base and J by 11 bases; unmatched bases: 4. Germline CDR1 reads SGHAT; CDR2 reads FQNNGV. CDR3 coding DNA: TGTGCCAGCAGCTTAGGAGGACTAGCAAAGTACTTC. Its protein is CASSLGGLAKYF.

V usage is TRBV27 and J usage is TRBJ2-7, with 13 nucleotides matching TRBD2. The CDR3 covers 15 residues. Germline-derived CDR1 and CDR2 are MNHEY and SMNVEV (reference sequence). The V segment lost 6 bases and the J segment 5 bases; nucleotides outside the gene matches: 7. CDR3 amino acids: CASSSGLAGVNEQYF. The CDR3 bases are TGTGCCAGCAGCTCCGGACTAGCGGGAGTAAACGAGCAGTACTTC.

The J gene is TRBJ2-7, the V gene TRBV27; 8 bases align to TRBD2. The length of the CDR3 is 12 residues. V was clipped by 4 bases and J by 5 bases; unmatched bases: 1. CDR1 and CDR2 (germline): MNHEY, SMNVEV (reference sequence). CDR3 DNA sequence: TGTGCCAGCAGTTCGGGAGGGGACGAGCAGTACTTC. It is translated as CASSSGGDEQYF.

The rearrangement joins TRBV27 to TRBJ2-7; D might be TRBD1 (6 bases). Per the germline V gene, CDR1 is MNHEY and CDR2 is SMNVEV (reference sequence). The V end lost 7 bases, the J end lost 6 bases, and 19 bases lay between the germline ends. The CDR3 totals 14 residues. The DNA of the CDR3 is TGTGCCAGCACTCCGGGACAATTGTCGTCCGAGCAGTACTTC. It codes for CASTPGQLSSEQYF.

The chain joins TRBV27 to TRBJ2-5; 7 positions agree with TRBD2. This CDR3 is built from 18 residues. Per the germline V gene, CDR1 is MNHEY and CDR2 is SMNVEV (reference sequence). V dropped 3 bases and J dropped 1; count of bases not matched to a gene: 14. For the CDR3, the DNA is TGTGCCAGCAGTTTTTCGGCTAGCGGATGGGCCCTCCAAGAGACCCAGTACTTC. It translates to CASSFSASGWALQETQYF.

This clone was detected once. V is TRBV19 and J is TRBJ2-3; no reliable D call. Trimming pared 5 bases from V and 0 bases from J, leaving 18 bases between. CDR3 length: 17 amino acids. Germline-derived CDR1 and CDR2 are LNHDA and SQIVND (reference sequence). The CDR3 DNA reads TGTGCCAGTAGTGAAGGAAGACTCGCCGGTAGCACAGATACGCAGTATTTT. This encodes CASSEGRLAGSTDTQYF.

The J gene is TRBJ1-2, the V gene TRBV2, with 7 positions matching TRBD1. With 4 bases clipped from V and 4 bases from J, the junction kept 6 bases outside the gene matches. The CDR3 loop spans 14 amino acids. In germline, CDR1 is SNHLY, CDR2 FYNNEI. The CDR3 sequence: CASSARRDSYGYTF. CDR3 coding DNA: TGTGCCAGCAGTGCAAGAAGGGACAGCTATGGCTACACCTTC.

The V gene is TRBV28, the J gene TRBJ1-5; a weak D match, TRBD1 (6 bases). The ends were cut back, 6 bases at V and 0 bases at J, with 12 bases in the middle. Germline CDR1 reads MDHEN; CDR2 reads SYDVKM. CDR3 length: 15 amino acids. For the CDR3, the DNA is TGTGCCAGCAGCCTGGGACACATTAGCAATCAGCCCCAGCATTTT. Its translation: CASSLGHISNQPQHF.

The J gene is TRBJ2-1, the V gene TRBV27; 11 positions match TRBD2. Germline CDR1 reads MNHEY; CDR2 reads SMNVEV (reference sequence). This CDR3 is 16 amino acids long. V was clipped by 0 bases and J by 7 bases; unmatched bases: 5. The DNA of the CDR3 is TGTGCCAGCAGTTTATCTAGCGGGAGGGCACGGAATGAGCAGTTCTTC. Encoded protein: CASSLSSGRARNEQFF.

This chain connects TRBV5-4 to TRBJ2-7, with TRBD2 matching 7 bases. V was pared by 4 bases and J by 4 bases, with 5 bases of the junction left unmatched. The germline gives CDR1 SGHNT, CDR2 YYREEE (reference sequence). There are 13 residues in the CDR3. CDR3 DNA: TGTGCCAGCAGCGGTGGGGGGGAGTACGAGCAGTACTTC. Translated, it gives CASSGGGEYEQYF.

The V call is TRBV7-6, the J call TRBJ2-7; TRBD2 agrees at 7 bases. Germline CDR1 SGHVS, CDR2 FNYEAQ. CDR3 size: 13 residues. V dropped 5 bases and J dropped 5; count of bases not matched to a gene: 6. For the CDR3, the DNA is TGTGCCAGCAGCGCCACACGGGGGGACGAGCAGTACTTC. This sequence encodes CASSATRGDEQYF.

The rearrangement joins TRBV27 to TRBJ2-5, with TRBD2 identical over 7 bases. The CDR3 consists of 13 residues. Losses at the gene ends were 8 bases for V and 5 bases for J; bases not matched to a gene: 8. Per germline, CDR1 MNHEY and CDR2 SMNVEV (reference sequence). The DNA of the CDR3 is TGTGCCAGCCGGGACCGGCGGGAGGAGACCCAGTACTTC. Translation gives CASRDRREETQYF.

In its sample, this clone was seen once. V gene TRBV7-6 combines with J gene TRBJ2-2; 7 nucleotides match TRBD2. Germline V gives CDR1 SGHVS, CDR2 FNYEAQ. The junction had 6 bases not matched to a gene; V was cut back by 8 bases and J by 6 bases. The CDR3 is 13 residues long. CDR3 coding DNA: TGTGCCAGCGCCCGGGAGGTGGCCGGGGAGCTGTTTTTT. The encoded protein is CASAREVAGELFF.